This T cell receptor (beta chain) was captured by sequencing in a study of regulatory T cells in long-lasting Graves disease. Study overall: Newly diagnosed Graves' patients took antithyroid drugs under 3 months. General study findings and limits: No thyroid tissue was studied; the work used peripheral blood only.

The germline V gene has CDR1 MNHEY and CDR2 SMNVEV (reference sequence). This CDR3 is built from 15 residues. V was pared by 3 bases and J by 1 base, with 9 bases between. In building TCR beta libraries, iRepertoire HTBI primers were used together with Arm-PCR of CDR3 regions. Each CDR3 protein gets one entry after TCRdb re-called the multiplex PCR reads with MiXCR. The data show about 540,000 distinct CDR3 sequences, with approximately 15% seen just once and roughly 9.7% held by the top ten. This clonotype appeared many times. Its antigen remains unidentified. Time point described: newly diagnosed GD, antithyroid drugs for less than 3 months. With RNA extracted from PBMCs as input, the TCR library was made. In addition, the sample was reused for a study of T cells in Graves' hyperthyroidism and ophthalmopathy. From that second work: The HTBI primer set served for first-round RT-PCR of the TCR CDR3.

The rearrangement uses TRBV27 and TRBJ2-2, with a possible D match to TRBD2 (6 bases). The TCR sequence derives from a man aged 25-45 years with Graves disease. The sequences come from peripheral blood mononuclear cells (PBMCs), collected at new diagnosis, from a patient treated with antithyroid drugs. CDR3 region: CASSFFSGNTGELFF. CDR3 bases: TGTGCCAGCAGTTTTTTTAGCGGGAACACCGGGGAGCTGTTTTTT.